This T cell receptor beta chain comes out of a study of blood T cell repertoires in COVID-19. Under the authors' procedure: By means of reference gene primer amplification, nucleated cell counts were estimated. Assay: immunoSEQ multiplex PCR; the TCRdb copy retains only in-frame clones and omits some. V and J calls and clone size are copied from that table; D and trimming were computed from the DNA. This sample carries around 190,000 clones, 89% of them seen once, and the ten largest clones take about 1.9%. This CDR3 has 16 residues. Germline-derived CDR1 and CDR2 are MNHEY and SVGEGT. V was shortened by 6 bases and J by 0 bases, with 14 bases between the two germline ends.

The clonotype was recovered from a young man who had recovered from COVID-19. V gene TRBV6-2 or TRBV6-3 combines with J gene TRBJ1-4; the D is unclear. What was sequenced was peripheral blood. The CDR3 DNA follows: TGTGCCAGCAGCCACGGACTCTCTGCAACTAATGAAAAACTGTTTTTT. Its translation is CASSHGLSATNEKLFF.